These 23 T cell receptor beta chains share one sample of origin, sequenced in a study of PD-1 blockade in classical Hodgkin lymphoma. Produced via immunoSEQ multiplex PCR; TCRdb's table is partial and in-frame only. Of about 15,000 clones in the sample, roughly 87% were seen once. Specified time point: newly diagnosed, previously untreated cHL patient sample. Sequenced input: peripheral blood mononuclear cells (PBMCs). These TCRs come from a human donor with classical Hodgkin lymphoma.

The V call is TRBV27, the J call TRBJ2-1; D uncertain. Trimming took off 2 bases at V and 5 bases at J, with 13 bases between the two ends. Germline CDR1 reads MNHEY; CDR2 reads SMNVEV (reference sequence). The CDR3 is made up of 15 amino acids. The CDR3 nucleotides read TGTGCCAGCAGTTTAGGACCCCGAGCCAACAATGAGCAGTTCTTC. This gives the protein CASSLGPRANNEQFF.

Only a few counts were recorded for this clone. The J gene is TRBJ2-2, the V gene TRBV5-4; 14 nucleotides match TRBD2. CDR1 is SGHNT, CDR2 YYREEE, per germline (reference sequence). This CDR3 contains 16 residues. V was clipped by 4 bases and J by 8 bases; unmatched bases: 7. The CDR3 reads CASSAGLAGDRGELFF. Written as DNA, the CDR3 is TGTGCCAGCAGCGCGGGACTAGCGGGGGATAGGGGGGAGCTGTTTTTT.

This clone was observed once. V and J are TRBV7-5 and TRBJ2-7; TRBD2, the table's D call, lacks a check against the DNA. TRBV7-5 is assigned pseudogene status. This CDR3 is built from 15 residues. CDR3 nucleotides: TGTGCCAGAAGGCACGCTAGCGGTAGCTCCTACGAGCAGTACTTC. This sequence encodes CARRHASGSSYEQYF.

The genes are TRBV9 and TRBJ2-5; the match to TRBD1 covers 9 bases. The CDR3 sequence is 14 residues long. Germline CDR1 and CDR2: SGDLS and YYNGEE. V shed 4 bases, J shed 2 bases, and the junction held 3 bases outside the gene matches. This CDR3 is CASSRDRGQETQYF. DNA of the CDR3: TGTGCCAGCAGCAGAGACAGGGGGCAAGAGACCCAGTACTTC.

This chain connects TRBV7-6 to TRBJ1-5; no firm D call. The V end lost 5 bases, the J end lost 0 bases, and 8 bases lay between the germline ends. This CDR3 comprises 14 residues. Germline loops: CDR1 SGHVS, CDR2 FNYEAQ. The CDR3 nucleotides read TGTGCCAGCAGCCCTGATAATAGCAATCAGCCCCAGCATTTT. The encoded protein is CASSPDNSNQPQHF.

The chain links TRBV18 to TRBJ2-6, with D possibly being TRBD1 or TRBD2 (5 bases each). Per the germline V gene, CDR1 is KGHSH and CDR2 is LQKENI. The CDR3 loop spans 13 amino acids. Trimming cost V 5 bases and J 8 bases, with 10 bases left between them. The CDR3 here is CASSGGTSNVLTF. DNA of the CDR3: TGTGCCAGCTCAGGTGGGACGTCCAACGTCCTGACTTTC.

V and J are TRBV4-3 and TRBJ2-3; 11 positions agree with TRBD1. CDR1 is LGHNA and CDR2 is YSLEER in the germline V gene. The CDR3 loop spans 17 amino acids. Trimming cost V 5 bases and J 3 bases; bases outside gene matches: 10. The CDR3 DNA sequence: TGCGCCAGCAGCTACCGCCAGGGACAGGGGGGAACAGATACGCAGTATTTT. Amino acids: CASSYRQGQGGTDTQYF.

V and J are TRBV4-2 and TRBJ1-2, with 9 positions matching TRBD1. The J segment lost 1 base and the V segment lost 3 bases, leaving 6 bases of the junction unmatched. This CDR3 has 16 residues. Germline assignment: CDR1 LGHNA and CDR2 YNFKEQ. CDR3: CASSQPGTGINYGYTF. DNA for the CDR3: TGTGCCAGCAGCCAGCCCGGGACAGGGATTAACTATGGCTACACCTTC.

The chain recombines TRBV10-3 with TRBJ2-1, with 11 bases fitting TRBD2. Germline values: CDR1 ENHRY, CDR2 SYGVKD. V lost 4 bases, J lost 9 bases, and 11 bases stayed unmatched. The CDR3 length is 16 residues. The DNA for the CDR3 is TGTGCCATCAGTGGAAGCACTAGCGGGAGTCGGGGTGAGCAGTTCTTC. Encoded protein: CAISGSTSGSRGEQFF.

The chain couples TRBV10-3 to TRBJ2-7; 14 bases align to TRBD2. V shed 4 bases and J 7 bases; nucleotides not matched to a gene: 9. CDR1 is ENHRY and CDR2 is SYGVKD in the germline V gene. The CDR3 contains 16 residues. The CDR3 reads CAISAAGTSGRLEQYF. The CDR3 coding sequence is TGTGCCATCAGTGCGGCCGGGACTAGCGGGAGATTGGAGCAGTACTTC.

The gene calls are TRBV6-5 and TRBJ2-7; 7 bases align to TRBD1. V gave up 8 bases and J gave up 5 bases; unmatched junction bases: 12. CDR3 length equals 14 residues. CDR1 MNHEY and CDR2 SVGAGI come from the germline V gene. The CDR3 here is CASGETGQTNEQYF. In DNA, the CDR3 is TGTGCCAGCGGGGAGACAGGGCAAACTAACGAGCAGTACTTC.

The genes are TRBV9 and TRBJ1-1; unclear D gene. Germline loops: CDR1 SGDLS, CDR2 YYNGEE. Between the trimmed V and J ends, which lost 3 bases and 0 bases, there was a span of 12 bases. This CDR3 has 15 amino acids. The CDR3 spells CASSAGGRLNTEAFF. In nucleotides, the CDR3 is TGTGCCAGCAGCGCAGGTGGGAGATTGAACACTGAAGCTTTCTTT.

The chain joins TRBV20-1 to TRBJ2-7; D assignment may be TRBD1 or TRBD2 (5 bases each). Germline V gene sequence: CDR1 DFQATT, CDR2 SNEGSKA (reference sequence). V lost 3 bases and J lost 6, with 9 bases in between. The CDR3 is 11 residues long. Here the CDR3 reads CSASMGVEQYF. Written as DNA, the CDR3 is TGCAGTGCTAGTATGGGGGTCGAGCAGTACTTC.

The chain has TRBV28 and TRBJ2-6, with D possibly matching TRBD1 (5 bases). CDR3 length: 15 residues. Germline CDR1 is MDHEN and CDR2 is SYDVKM. V was clipped by 2 bases and J by 2 bases, with 7 bases between them. CDR3 protein: CASSLGHAGANVLTF. CDR3 coding DNA: TGTGCCAGCAGTTTAGGACATGCTGGGGCCAACGTCCTGACTTTC.

Worth noting for this clone: Germline is not matched at one junction end, which may reflect a read error. In DNA form, the CDR3 reads TGTGCCAGCAGTCAAGCGGGTATAGCCAAAAACATTCAGTACTTC. Translation gives CASSQAGIAKNIQYF. This chain joins TRBV2 and TRBJ2-4; D is perhaps TRBD2 (6 bases). This CDR3 spans 15 amino acids. CDR1 SNHLY and CDR2 FYNNEI come from the germline V gene.

This clone was observed a single time. The gene calls are TRBV5-1 and TRBJ2-3; D assignment may be TRBD1 or TRBD2 (5 bases each). CDR1 is SGHRS, CDR2 YFSETQ, per germline. Trimming removed 4 bases from V and 2 bases from J, with 14 bases in between. The CDR3 contains 15 residues. CDR3 sequence: CASSGGRGNTDTQYF. The CDR3 DNA is TGCGCCAGCAGCGGGGGACGGGGTAACACAGATACGCAGTATTTT.

The V and J genes are TRBV4-1 and TRBJ1-2, with a tentative D call TRBD1 (6 bases). The CDR3 length is 13 residues. CDR1 is MGHRA and CDR2 is YSYEKL in the germline V gene. V was pared by 1 base and J by 7 bases, with 10 bases between. In DNA form, the CDR3 reads TGCGCCAGCAGCCAAGGGGGGGCGGCTGGCTACACCTTC. Translation gives CASSQGGAAGYTF.

The rearrangement joins TRBV6-1 to TRBJ2-7; 8 bases fit TRBD1. This CDR3 comprises 13 residues. After removal of 6 bases from V and 6 bases from J, the junction contained 7 bases not matched to a gene. Germline assignment: CDR1 MNHNS and CDR2 SASEGT. CDR3 residues: CASRKQGTGEQYF. The DNA for the CDR3 is TGTGCCAGCAGGAAACAGGGGACAGGCGAGCAGTACTTC.

The chain recombines TRBV7-9 with TRBJ2-3, with D perhaps TRBD2 (5 bases). V was clipped by 1 base and J by 3 bases, with 8 bases between them. The CDR3 is 14 amino acids. From germline, CDR1 is SEHNR and CDR2 FQNEAQ (reference sequence). DNA for the CDR3: TGTGCCAGCAGCTTAGTTGGCGGGACAGATACGCAGTATTTT. Protein sequence: CASSLVGGTDTQYF. The full variable domain, completed using reference TRBV7-9 and TRBJ2-3, is DTGVSQNPRHKITKRGQNVTFRCDPISEHNRLYWYRQTLGQGPEFLTYFQNEAQLEKSRLLSDRFSAERPKGSFSTLEIQRTEQGDSAMYLCASSLVGGTDTQYFGPGTRLTVL.

This clone appeared once. The chain employs TRBV7-3 and TRBJ1-6; the D gene is possibly TRBD1 (5 bases). Looked up from germline, CDR1 is SGHTA and CDR2 is FQGTGA. The CDR3 covers 15 residues. With 0 bases removed from V and 5 bases from J, the gap between germline ends came to 8 bases. CDR3 DNA: TGTGCCAGCAGCTTAACAGGGGCCGATAATTCACCCCTCCACTTT. Translating it yields CASSLTGADNSPLHF. The whole variable domain, remainder taken from reference TRBV7-3 and TRBJ1-6, is GAGVSQTPSNKVTEKGKYVELRCDPISGHTALYWYRQSLGQGPEFLIYFQGTGAADDSGLPNDRFFAVRPEGSVSTLKIQRTERGDSAVYLCASSLTGADNSPLHFGNGTRLTVT.

The genes are TRBV19 and TRBJ1-2, with 8 bases identical to TRBD1. Germline V gene sequence: CDR1 LNHDA, CDR2 SQIVND (reference sequence). The CDR3 loop spans 13 amino acids. Trimming removed 9 bases from V and 4 bases from J; junction bases left unmatched: 7. The CDR3 here is CASARDRLYGYTF. In nucleotides, the CDR3 is TGTGCCAGCGCTAGGGACAGGCTCTATGGCTACACCTTC.

CDR3 nucleotide sequence: TGTGCCAGCGGCCCACAGGGTTCGGGAAACACTGAAGCTTTCTTT. The encoded protein is CASGPQGSGNTEAFF. This chain links TRBV28 with TRBJ1-1; D may be TRBD1 (6 bases). Germline V CDR1 and CDR2: MDHEN, SYDVKM. The CDR3 contains 15 residues. V was trimmed by 8 bases and J by 2 bases, leaving 18 bases between them. The full variable domain, in which reference TRBV28 and TRBJ1-1 provide the parts outside the CDR3, is DVKVTQSSRYLVKRTGEKVFLECVQDMDHENMFWYRQDPGLGLRLIYFSYDVKMKEKGDIPEGYSVSREKKERFSLILESASTNQTSMYLCASGPQGSGNTEAFFGQGTRLTVV.

The rearrangement uses TRBV6-5 and TRBJ1-5; 7 bases are a match to TRBD1. The ends lost 10 bases at V and 0 bases at J; junction bases unmatched: 6. Germline V lookup: CDR1 MNHEY, CDR2 SVGAGI. This CDR3 comprises 14 residues. In DNA form, the CDR3 reads TGTGCCACCAGGGACAGTCATAGCAATCAGCCCCAGCATTTT. This encodes CATRDSHSNQPQHF.